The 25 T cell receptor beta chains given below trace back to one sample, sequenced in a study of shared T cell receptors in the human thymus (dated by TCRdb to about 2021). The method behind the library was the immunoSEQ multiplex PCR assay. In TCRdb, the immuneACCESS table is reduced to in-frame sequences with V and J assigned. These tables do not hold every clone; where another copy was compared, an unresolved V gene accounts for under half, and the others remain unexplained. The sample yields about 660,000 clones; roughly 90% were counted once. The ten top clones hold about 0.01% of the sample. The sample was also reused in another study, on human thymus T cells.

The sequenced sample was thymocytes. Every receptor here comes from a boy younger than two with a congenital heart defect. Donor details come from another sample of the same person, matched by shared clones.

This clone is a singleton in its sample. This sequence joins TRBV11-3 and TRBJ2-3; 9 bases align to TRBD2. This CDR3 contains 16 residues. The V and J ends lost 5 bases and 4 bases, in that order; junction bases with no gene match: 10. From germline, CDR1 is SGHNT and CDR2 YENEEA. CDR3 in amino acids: CASSIGAGGPADTQYF. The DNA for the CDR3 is TGTGCCAGCAGCATAGGCGCGGGAGGGCCCGCAGATACGCAGTATTTT.

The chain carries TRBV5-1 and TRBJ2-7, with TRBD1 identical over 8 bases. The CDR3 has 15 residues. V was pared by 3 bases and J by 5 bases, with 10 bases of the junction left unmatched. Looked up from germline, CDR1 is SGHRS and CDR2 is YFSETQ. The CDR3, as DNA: TGCGCCAGCAGCTCCGACAGGGGTGACACTAACGAGCAGTACTTC. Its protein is CASSSDRGDTNEQYF.

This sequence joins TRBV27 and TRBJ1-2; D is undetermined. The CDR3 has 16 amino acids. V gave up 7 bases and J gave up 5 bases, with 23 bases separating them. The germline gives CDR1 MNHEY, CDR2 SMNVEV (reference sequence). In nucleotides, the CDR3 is TGTGCCAGCACTCCTCTCACCGGCCGGCGGAGGTATGGCTACACCTTC. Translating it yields CASTPLTGRRRYGYTF.

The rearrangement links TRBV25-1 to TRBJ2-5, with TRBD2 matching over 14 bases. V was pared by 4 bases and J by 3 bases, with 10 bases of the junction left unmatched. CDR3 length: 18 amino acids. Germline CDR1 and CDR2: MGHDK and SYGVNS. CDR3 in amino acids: CASSVAPPGLAGEETQYF. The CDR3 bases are TGTGCCAGCAGTGTGGCTCCTCCGGGACTAGCGGGAGAAGAGACCCAGTACTTC.

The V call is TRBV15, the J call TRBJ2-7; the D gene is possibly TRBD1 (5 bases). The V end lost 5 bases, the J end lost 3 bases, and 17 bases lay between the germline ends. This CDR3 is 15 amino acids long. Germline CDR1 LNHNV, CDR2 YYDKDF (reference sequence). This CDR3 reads CATSPRQGLNYEQYF. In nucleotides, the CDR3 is TGTGCCACCAGCCCCCGTCAGGGCCTAAACTACGAGCAGTACTTC.

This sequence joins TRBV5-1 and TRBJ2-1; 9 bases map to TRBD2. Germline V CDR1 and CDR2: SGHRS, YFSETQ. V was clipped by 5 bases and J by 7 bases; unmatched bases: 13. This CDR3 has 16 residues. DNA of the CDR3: TGCGCCAGCAGGGGAAGCGGGGCGGGGGGGGAGAATGAGCAGTTCTTC. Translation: CASRGSGAGGENEQFF.

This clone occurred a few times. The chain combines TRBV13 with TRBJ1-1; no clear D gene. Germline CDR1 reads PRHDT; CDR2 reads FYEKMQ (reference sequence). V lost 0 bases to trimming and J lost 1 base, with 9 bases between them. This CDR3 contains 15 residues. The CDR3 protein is CASSLGTDANTEAFF. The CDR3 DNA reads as TGTGCCAGCAGCTTAGGTACAGACGCGAACACTGAAGCTTTCTTT.

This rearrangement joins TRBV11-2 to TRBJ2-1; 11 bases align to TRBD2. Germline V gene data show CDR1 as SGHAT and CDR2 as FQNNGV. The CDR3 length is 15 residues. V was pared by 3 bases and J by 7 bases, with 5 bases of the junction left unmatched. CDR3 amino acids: CASSLYSSGRNEQFF. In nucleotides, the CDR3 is TGTGCCAGCAGCTTGTATTCTAGCGGGAGGAATGAGCAGTTCTTC.

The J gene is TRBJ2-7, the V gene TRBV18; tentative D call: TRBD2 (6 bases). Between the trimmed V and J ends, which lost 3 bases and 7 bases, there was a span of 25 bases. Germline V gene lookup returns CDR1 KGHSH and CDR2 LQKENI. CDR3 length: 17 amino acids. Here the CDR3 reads CASSPKAGRIGSGEQYF. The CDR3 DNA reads TGTGCCAGCTCACCCAAGGCGGGGCGAATCGGGTCTGGGGAGCAGTACTTC.

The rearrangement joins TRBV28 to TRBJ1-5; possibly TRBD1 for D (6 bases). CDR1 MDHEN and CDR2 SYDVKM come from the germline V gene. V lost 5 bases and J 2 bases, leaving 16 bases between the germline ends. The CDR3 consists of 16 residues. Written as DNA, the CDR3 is TGTGCCAGCAGTCGAAGACAGGCGATGGGCAATCAGCCCCAGCATTTT. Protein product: CASSRRQAMGNQPQHF.

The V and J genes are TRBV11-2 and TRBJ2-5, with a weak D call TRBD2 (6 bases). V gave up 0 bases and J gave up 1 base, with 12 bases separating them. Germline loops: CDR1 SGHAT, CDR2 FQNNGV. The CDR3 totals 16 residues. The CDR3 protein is CASSLDPGLLQETQYF. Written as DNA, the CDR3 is TGTGCCAGCAGCTTAGACCCGGGACTTCTCCAAGAGACCCAGTACTTC.

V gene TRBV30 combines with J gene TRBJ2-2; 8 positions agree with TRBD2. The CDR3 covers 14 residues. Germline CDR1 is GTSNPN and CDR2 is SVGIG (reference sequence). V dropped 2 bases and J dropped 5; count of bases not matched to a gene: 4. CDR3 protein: CAWSSGSNTGELFF. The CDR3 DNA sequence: TGTGCCTGGAGTAGCGGGAGTAATACCGGGGAGCTGTTTTTT.

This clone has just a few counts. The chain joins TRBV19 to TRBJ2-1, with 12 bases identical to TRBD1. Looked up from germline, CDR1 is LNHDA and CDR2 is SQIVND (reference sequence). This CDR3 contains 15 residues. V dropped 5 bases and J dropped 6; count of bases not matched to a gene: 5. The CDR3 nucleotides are TGTGCCAGTAGTCCGGGACAGGGGGCGTCCAATGAGCAGTTCTTC. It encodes CASSPGQGASNEQFF.

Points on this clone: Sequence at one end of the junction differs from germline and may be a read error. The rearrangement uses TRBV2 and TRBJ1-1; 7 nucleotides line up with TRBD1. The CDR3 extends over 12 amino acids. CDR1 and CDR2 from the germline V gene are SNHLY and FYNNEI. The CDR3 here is CASSEAGDRALF. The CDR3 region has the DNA TGTGCCAGCAGTGAAGCGGGCGACAGGGCGCTCTTT.

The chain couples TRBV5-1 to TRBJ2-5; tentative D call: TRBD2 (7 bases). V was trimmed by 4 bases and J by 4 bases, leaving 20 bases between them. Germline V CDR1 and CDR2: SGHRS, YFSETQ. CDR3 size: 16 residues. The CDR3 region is CASSRLGAGDRETQYF. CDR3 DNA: TGCGCCAGCAGCCGCCTGGGGGCGGGAGACAGAGAGACCCAGTACTTC. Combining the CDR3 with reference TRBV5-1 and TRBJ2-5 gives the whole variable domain KAGVTQTPRYLIKTRGQQVTLSCSPISGHRSVSWYQQTPGQGLQFLFEYFSETQRNKGNFPGRFSGRQFSNSRSEMNVSTLELGDSALYLCASSRLGAGDRETQYFGPGTRLLVL.

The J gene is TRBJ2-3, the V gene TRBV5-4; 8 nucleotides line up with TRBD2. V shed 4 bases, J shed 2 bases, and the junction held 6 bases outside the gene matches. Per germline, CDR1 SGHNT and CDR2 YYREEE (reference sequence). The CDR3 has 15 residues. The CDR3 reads CASSQTSGSTDTQYF. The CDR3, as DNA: TGTGCCAGCAGCCAAACTAGCGGATCCACAGATACGCAGTATTTT.

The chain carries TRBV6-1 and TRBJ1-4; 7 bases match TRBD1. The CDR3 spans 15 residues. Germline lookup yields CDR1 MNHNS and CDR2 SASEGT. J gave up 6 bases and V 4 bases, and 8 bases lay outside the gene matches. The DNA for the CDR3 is TGTGCCAGCAGTGGATTACAGGGGCGGGATGAAAAACTGTTTTTT. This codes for CASSGLQGRDEKLFF.

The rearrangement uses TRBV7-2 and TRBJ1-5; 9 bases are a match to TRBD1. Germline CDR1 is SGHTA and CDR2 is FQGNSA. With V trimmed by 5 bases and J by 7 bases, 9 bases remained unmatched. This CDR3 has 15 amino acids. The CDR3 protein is CASSPQGAGHQPQHF. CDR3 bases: TGTGCCAGCAGCCCACAGGGGGCCGGGCACCAGCCCCAGCATTTT.

For the CDR3, the DNA is TGTGCCAGCTCACCAACTAGCGGAGGAAGGGTTCCCGGGGAGCTGTTTTTT. Translating it yields CASSPTSGGRVPGELFF. The rearrangement links TRBV18 to TRBJ2-2; 8 bases fit TRBD2. The junction had 11 bases not matched to a gene; V was cut back by 2 bases and J by 6 bases. Germline V gives CDR1 KGHSH, CDR2 LQKENI. The CDR3 is 17 residues long.

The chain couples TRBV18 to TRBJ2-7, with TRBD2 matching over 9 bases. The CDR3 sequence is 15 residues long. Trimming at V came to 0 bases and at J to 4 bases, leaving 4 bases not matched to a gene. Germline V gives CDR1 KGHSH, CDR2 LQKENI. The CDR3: CASSPPLAGLYEQYF. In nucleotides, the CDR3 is TGTGCCAGCTCACCACCCCTAGCGGGACTGTACGAGCAGTACTTC.

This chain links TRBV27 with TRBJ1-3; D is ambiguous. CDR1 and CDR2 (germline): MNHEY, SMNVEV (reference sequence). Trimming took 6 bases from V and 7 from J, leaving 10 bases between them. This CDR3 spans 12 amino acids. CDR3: CASRDYGNTIYF. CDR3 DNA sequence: TGTGCCAGCAGGGACTACGGGAACACCATATATTTT.

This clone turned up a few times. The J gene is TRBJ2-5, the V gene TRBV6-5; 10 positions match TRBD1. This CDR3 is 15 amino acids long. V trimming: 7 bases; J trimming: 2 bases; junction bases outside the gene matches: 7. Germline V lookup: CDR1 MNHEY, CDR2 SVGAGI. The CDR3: CASIKGTGEQETQYF. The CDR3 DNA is TGTGCCAGCATTAAGGGGACAGGGGAACAAGAGACCCAGTACTTC.

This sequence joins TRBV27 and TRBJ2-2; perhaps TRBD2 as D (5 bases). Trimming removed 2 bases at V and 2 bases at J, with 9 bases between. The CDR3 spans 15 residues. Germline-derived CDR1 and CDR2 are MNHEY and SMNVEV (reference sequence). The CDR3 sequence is CASSLGLANTGELFF. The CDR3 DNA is TGTGCCAGCAGTTTAGGGCTAGCTAACACCGGGGAGCTGTTTTTT.

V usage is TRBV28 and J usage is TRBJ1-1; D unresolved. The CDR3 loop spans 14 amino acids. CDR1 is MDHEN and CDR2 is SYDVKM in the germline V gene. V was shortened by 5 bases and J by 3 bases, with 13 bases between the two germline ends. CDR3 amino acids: CASSIRSSDTEAFF. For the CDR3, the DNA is TGTGCCAGCAGTATCCGTTCTTCCGACACTGAAGCTTTCTTT.

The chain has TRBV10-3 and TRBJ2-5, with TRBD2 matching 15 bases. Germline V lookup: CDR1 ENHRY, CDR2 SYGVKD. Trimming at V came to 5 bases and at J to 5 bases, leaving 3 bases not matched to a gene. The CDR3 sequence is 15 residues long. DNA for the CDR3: TGTGCCATCAGTTTCGGGACTAGCGGGAGGGAGACCCAGTACTTC. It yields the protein CAISFGTSGRETQYF.